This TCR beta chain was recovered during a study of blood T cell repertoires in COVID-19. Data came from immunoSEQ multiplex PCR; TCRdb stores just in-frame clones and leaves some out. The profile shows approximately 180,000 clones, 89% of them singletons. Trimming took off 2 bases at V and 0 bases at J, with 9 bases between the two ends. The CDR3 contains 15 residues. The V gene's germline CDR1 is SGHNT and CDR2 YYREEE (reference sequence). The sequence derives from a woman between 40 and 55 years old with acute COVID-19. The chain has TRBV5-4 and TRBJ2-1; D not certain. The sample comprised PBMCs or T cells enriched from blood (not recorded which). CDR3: CASSFLSNSYNEQFF. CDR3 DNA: TGTGCCAGCAGCTTCCTTAGCAACTCCTACAATGAGCAGTTCTTC.